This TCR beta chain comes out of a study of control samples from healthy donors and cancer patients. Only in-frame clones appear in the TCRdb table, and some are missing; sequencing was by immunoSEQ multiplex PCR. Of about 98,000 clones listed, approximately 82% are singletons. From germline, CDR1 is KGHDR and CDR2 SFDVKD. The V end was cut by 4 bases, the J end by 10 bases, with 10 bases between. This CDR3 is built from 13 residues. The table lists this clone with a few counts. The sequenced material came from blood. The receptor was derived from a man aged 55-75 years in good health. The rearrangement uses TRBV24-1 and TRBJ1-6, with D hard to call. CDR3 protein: CATSEGFTSPLHF. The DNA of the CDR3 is TGTGCCACCAGTGAGGGGTTTACCTCACCCCTCCACTTT.